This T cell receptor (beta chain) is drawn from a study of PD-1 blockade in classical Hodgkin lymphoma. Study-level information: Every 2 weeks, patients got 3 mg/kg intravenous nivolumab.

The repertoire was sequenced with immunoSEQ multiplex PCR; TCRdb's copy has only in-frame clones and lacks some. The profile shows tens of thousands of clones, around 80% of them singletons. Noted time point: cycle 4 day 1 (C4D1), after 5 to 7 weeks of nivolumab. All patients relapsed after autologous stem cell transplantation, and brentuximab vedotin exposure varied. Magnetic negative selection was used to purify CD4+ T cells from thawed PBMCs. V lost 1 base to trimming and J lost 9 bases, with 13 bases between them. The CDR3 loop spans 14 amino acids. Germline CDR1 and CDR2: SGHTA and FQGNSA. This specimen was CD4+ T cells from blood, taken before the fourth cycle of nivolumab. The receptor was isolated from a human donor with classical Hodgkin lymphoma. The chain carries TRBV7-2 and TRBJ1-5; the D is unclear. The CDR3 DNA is TGTGCCAGCAGCTTAGTGGCAGGAAGAGGGCCCCAGCATTTT. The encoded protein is CASSLVAGRGPQHF.